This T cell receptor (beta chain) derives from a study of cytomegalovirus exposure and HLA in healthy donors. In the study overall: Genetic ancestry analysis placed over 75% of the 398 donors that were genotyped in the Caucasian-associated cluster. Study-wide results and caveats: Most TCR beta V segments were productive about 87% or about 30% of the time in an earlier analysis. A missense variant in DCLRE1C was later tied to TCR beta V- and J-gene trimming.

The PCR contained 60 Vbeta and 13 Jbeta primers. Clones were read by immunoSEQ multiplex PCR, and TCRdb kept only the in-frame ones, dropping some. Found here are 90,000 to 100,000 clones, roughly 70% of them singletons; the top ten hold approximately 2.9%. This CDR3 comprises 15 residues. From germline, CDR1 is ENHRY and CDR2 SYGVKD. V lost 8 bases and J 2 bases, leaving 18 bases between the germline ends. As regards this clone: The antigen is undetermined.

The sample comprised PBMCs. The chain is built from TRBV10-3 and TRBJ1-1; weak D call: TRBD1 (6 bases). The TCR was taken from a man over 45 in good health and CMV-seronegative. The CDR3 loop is CAISGRRGPNTEAFF. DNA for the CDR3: TGTGCCATCTCGGGGAGGCGGGGGCCCAACACTGAAGCTTTCTTT.